Detailed here is one T cell receptor beta chain. The antigen is unknown. Sample-barcoded 5' priming and a J-beta primer mix drove a second PCR of about 7 to 12 cycles. TCRdb itself ran the 5' RACE reads through MiXCR, one entry per CDR3 protein. The sample records 800,000 to 950,000 distinct CDR3 sequences, 25% to 35% being singletons. CDR3 length: 15 residues. CDR1 is SGHVS, CDR2 FNYEAQ, per germline. With 4 bases clipped from V and 5 bases from J, the junction kept 8 bases outside the gene matches. This sample was taken from a study of blood T cells in healthy people across ages. Background on the study: With template switching, about one barcoded beta molecule was captured per two T cells. Study observations and caveats: While age rose, TCR beta diversity per million T cells dropped in a roughly linear way. Fewer expanded clones and more diversity marked long-lived versus aged donors.

This same sample was also taken into another study, of T cells of mothers and their children. Per that study: cDNA was made from all extracted RNA, approximately 1.5 ug per 15 ul.

This sequence originates from a woman in her thirties or forties in good health. The chain is built from TRBV7-6 and TRBJ1-1; 9 bases fit TRBD1. The specimen sequenced was blood. The CDR3 sequence is CASSSGQGLGTEAFF. The CDR3, as DNA: TGTGCCAGCAGCTCCGGACAGGGGCTGGGGACTGAAGCTTTCTTT.